Presented here are 20 T cell receptor beta chains from one specimen sequenced in a study of CD8+ T cells in alopecia areata. Treatment reported: oral pan-JAK inhibitor, 5-10 mg twice daily. cDNA reverse transcribed from extracted RNA served as the sequencing template. TCRdb's copy holds only in-frame clones and misses some; the assay was immunoSEQ multiplex PCR. The sample lists fewer than 250,000 clones, approximately 56% occurring once. The source was CD4+ T cells sorted from blood, collected at week 4, from a patient treated with tofacitinib. The receptor set was obtained from a human donor with alopecia areata.

This clone is a singleton in its sample. The gene calls are TRBV5-4 and TRBJ2-1, with D possibly being TRBD2 (6 bases). Trimming cost V 4 bases and J 4 bases, with 15 bases left between them. Germline V gene sequence: CDR1 SGHNT, CDR2 YYREEE (reference sequence). The CDR3 has 15 amino acids. CDR3 sequence: CASSIGTLGYNEQFF. CDR3 in DNA: TGTGCCAGCAGCATAGGGACTCTGGGGTACAATGAGCAGTTCTTC.

The J gene is TRBJ2-7, the V gene TRBV30; TRBD1 agrees at 8 bases. Trimming removed 7 bases from V and 5 bases from J; junction bases left unmatched: 7. Germline V gives CDR1 GTSNPN, CDR2 SVGIG (reference sequence). This CDR3 region has 12 residues. As DNA, the CDR3 is TGTGCCTCCGGACAGGGAGGCGACGAGCAGTACTTC. Protein product: CASGQGGDEQYF.

The chain links TRBV29-1 to TRBJ2-7; weak D call: TRBD1 (6 bases). This CDR3 is 14 amino acids long. V was pared by 7 bases and J by 2 bases, with 18 bases between. CDR1 and CDR2 from the germline V gene are SQVTM and ANQGSEA. The CDR3 bases are TGCAGCGCCTTAGCCGGGACACTGACCTACGAGCAGTACTTC. It encodes CSALAGTLTYEQYF.

The chain has TRBV7-2 and TRBJ2-3, with 8 bases fitting TRBD2. Germline V gene sequence: CDR1 SGHTA, CDR2 FQGNSA. CDR3 length equals 14 residues. Trimming removed 7 bases from V and 3 bases from J; junction bases left unmatched: 6. The CDR3 DNA sequence: TGTGCCAGCACCAACCTAGCGGGTACAGATACGCAGTATTTT. The encoded protein is CASTNLAGTDTQYF.

CDR3 in amino acids: CSGGVQGHGYTF. CDR3 sequence (DNA): TGCAGCGGCGGGGTACAAGGTCATGGCTACACCTTC. V is TRBV29-1 and J is TRBJ1-2; D ambiguous. Trimming shortened V by 7 bases and J by 6 bases, and 15 bases separated the two germline ends. The germline gives CDR1 SQVTM, CDR2 ANQGSEA. The CDR3 sequence is 12 residues long.

V is TRBV5-6 and J is TRBJ2-3; no clear D gene. Per germline, CDR1 SGHDT and CDR2 YYEEEE. Trimming removed 3 bases from V and 8 bases from J, with 10 bases in between. This CDR3 comprises 12 residues. The CDR3 bases are TGTGCCAGCAGCTACCTAGTGGGTACGCAGTATTTT. Protein: CASSYLVGTQYF.

The chain combines TRBV2 with TRBJ2-2; D is ambiguous. Germline V gives CDR1 SNHLY, CDR2 FYNNEI. The V end was cut by 4 bases, the J end by 8 bases, with 11 bases between. The CDR3 runs to 13 residues. The CDR3 loop reads CASSAGLTGELFF. The CDR3 DNA reads TGTGCCAGCAGTGCGGGCCTCACAGGGGAGCTGTTTTTT.

The chain links TRBV29-1 to TRBJ2-5; D gene ambiguous. V was shortened by 7 bases and J by 6 bases, with 15 bases between the two germline ends. The length of the CDR3 is 12 residues. Germline V gene sequence: CDR1 SQVTM, CDR2 ANQGSEA. For the CDR3, the DNA is TGCAGCGCCCGAGAGGTAGGGCAGACCCAGTACTTC. It encodes CSAREVGQTQYF.

Written as DNA, the CDR3 is TGTGCCAGCCGTGGTGAACTTACCTATGGCTACACCTTC. Translation: CASRGELTYGYTF. The J gene is TRBJ1-2, the V gene TRBV6-5; no firm D call. Trimming cost V 8 bases and J 4 bases, with 14 bases left between them. The CDR3 is 13 residues long. The V gene's germline CDR1 is MNHEY and CDR2 SVGAGI.

The J gene is TRBJ1-4, the V gene TRBV6-5, with unresolved D. CDR3 size: 15 residues. Germline V gene sequence: CDR1 MNHEY, CDR2 SVGAGI. The V and J ends lost 0 bases and 8 bases respectively, with 13 bases between them. In DNA, the CDR3 is TGTGCCAGCAGTTACTCGAACCGGGCATCGGAAAAACTGTTTTTT. The encoded protein is CASSYSNRASEKLFF.

The V call is TRBV7-9, the J call TRBJ2-1; a weak D match, TRBD1 (6 bases). This CDR3 spans 18 amino acids. Germline V gene data show CDR1 as SEHNR and CDR2 as FQNEAQ (reference sequence). V shed 5 bases and J shed 2 bases, with 22 bases lying between them. In DNA, the CDR3 is TGTGCCAGCAGCCCTCCCGACCTGGGGGCCCTTCCCTACAATGAGCAGTTCTTC. It specifies CASSPPDLGALPYNEQFF.

The chain employs TRBV4-1 and TRBJ2-5, with 7 bases that match TRBD2. The CDR3 totals 13 residues. V trimming: 0 bases; J trimming: 7 bases; junction bases outside the gene matches: 2. CDR1 is MGHRA and CDR2 is YSYEKL in the germline V gene. The CDR3 spells CASSQDPGGTQYF. The CDR3 DNA sequence: TGCGCCAGCAGCCAAGATCCGGGAGGGACCCAGTACTTC.

This clone was detected only a few times. The genes are TRBV29-1 and TRBJ1-2, with D unresolved. CDR1 is SQVTM, CDR2 ANQGSEA, per germline. The CDR3 length is 13 residues. Trimming took 0 bases from V and 4 from J, leaving 9 bases between them. The CDR3 bases are TGCAGCGTTGAAGACCCCCGTCTCTATGGCTACACCTTC. Translating gives CSVEDPRLYGYTF.

V usage is TRBV6-6 and J usage is TRBJ1-5; 7 nucleotides agree with TRBD1. J gave up 7 bases and V 6 bases, and 6 bases lay outside the gene matches. The germline CDR1 and CDR2 sequences are MNHNY and SVGAGI (reference sequence). This CDR3 is 13 amino acids long. The CDR3 DNA is TGTGCCAGCAGGGGGCAGGGGGGACAGCCCCAGCATTTT. Protein product: CASRGQGGQPQHF.

In this sample, this clone turned up once. V gene TRBV7-9 combines with J gene TRBJ1-2; D may be TRBD1 (5 bases). The CDR3 is made up of 15 amino acids. The germline V gene encodes CDR1 SEHNR and CDR2 FQNEAQ (reference sequence). Trimming took 5 bases from V and 4 from J, leaving 17 bases between them. CDR3 protein: CASSPPLGDVYGYTF. For the CDR3, the DNA is TGTGCCAGCAGCCCACCCCTCGGGGACGTCTATGGCTACACCTTC.

The chain has TRBV29-1 and TRBJ1-2; D call uncertain. The germline V gene has CDR1 SQVTM and CDR2 ANQGSEA. V dropped 3 bases and J dropped 4 bases, with 18 bases sitting between them. The length of the CDR3 is 15 residues. CDR3 sequence: CSVEGPGRAVYGYTF. CDR3 DNA sequence: TGCAGCGTTGAGGGTCCCGGGAGGGCTGTCTATGGCTACACCTTC.

The CDR3 sequence: CAWTAGTGGGYTF. The CDR3 DNA follows: TGTGCCTGGACCGCCGGGACAGGCGGTGGCTACACCTTC. This chain joins TRBV30 and TRBJ1-2; TRBD1 matches 8 bases. The CDR3 runs to 13 residues. Germline V gene lookup returns CDR1 GTSNPN and CDR2 SVGIG (reference sequence). The V and J ends lost 4 bases and 7 bases, in that order; junction bases with no gene match: 8.

V gene TRBV29-1 combines with J gene TRBJ2-1, with 7 nucleotides matching TRBD1. The CDR3 length is 11 residues. The V segment lost 7 bases and the J segment 8 bases; nucleotides outside the gene matches: 5. From germline, CDR1 is SQVTM and CDR2 ANQGSEA. The chain's CDR3 is CSADRRDEQFF. DNA for the CDR3: TGCAGCGCGGACAGGCGGGATGAGCAGTTCTTC.

The chain has TRBV5-1 and TRBJ2-7, with D tentatively TRBD1 or TRBD2 (5 bases each). The CDR3 consists of 15 residues. V lost 1 base to trimming and J lost 2 bases, with 13 bases between them. The germline CDR1 and CDR2 sequences are SGHRS and YFSETQ. The CDR3 sequence: CASSLTGPRTYEQYF. The CDR3 DNA follows: TGCGCCAGCAGCTTGACGGGACCAAGAACCTACGAGCAGTACTTC.

The CDR3 protein is CASSFGMPGEQYF. For the CDR3, the DNA is TGTGCCAGCAGCTTCGGGATGCCGGGGGAGCAGTACTTC. The rearrangement joins TRBV5-6 to TRBJ2-7; tentatively, D is TRBD2 (5 bases). CDR1 SGHDT and CDR2 YYEEEE come from the germline V gene. V lost 2 bases and J lost 7, with 13 bases in between. This CDR3 region has 13 residues. The variable domain in full, completed from reference TRBV5-6 and TRBJ2-7, reads DAGVTQSPTHLIKTRGQQVTLRCSPKSGHDTVSWYQQALGQGPQFIFQYYEEEERQRGNFPDRFSGHQFPNYSSELNVNALLLGDSALYLCASSFGMPGEQYFGPGTRLTVT.